Detailed here is one T cell receptor beta chain. The data are from a study of CD8+CD57+ T cells in acquired aplastic anemia. Study-level background: An average of roughly 3 ug of DNA was obtained from sorted CD4+ and CD8+ cells.

The template used for profiling TCR beta VDJ and CDR3 was genomic DNA. TCRdb recomputed calls from the reads with MiXCR, one row per CDR3 protein. Of a few hundred thousand distinct CDR3 sequences listed, about 59% are singletons. After removal of 6 bases from V and 0 bases from J, the junction contained 4 bases not matched to a gene. In germline, CDR1 is SGHAT, CDR2 FQNNGV. The CDR3 is 14 residues long. The sequenced sample consisted of sorted CD4+, CD8+, or CD8+CD57+ T cells (not recorded which) from PBMCs. V gene TRBV11-2 combines with J gene TRBJ1-1; 7 positions match TRBD1. This TCR was sampled from a human donor in good health. CDR3 in amino acids: CASSYDRVNTEAFF. The CDR3 nucleotides are TGTGCCAGCAGTTACGACAGGGTGAACACTGAAGCTTTCTTT.